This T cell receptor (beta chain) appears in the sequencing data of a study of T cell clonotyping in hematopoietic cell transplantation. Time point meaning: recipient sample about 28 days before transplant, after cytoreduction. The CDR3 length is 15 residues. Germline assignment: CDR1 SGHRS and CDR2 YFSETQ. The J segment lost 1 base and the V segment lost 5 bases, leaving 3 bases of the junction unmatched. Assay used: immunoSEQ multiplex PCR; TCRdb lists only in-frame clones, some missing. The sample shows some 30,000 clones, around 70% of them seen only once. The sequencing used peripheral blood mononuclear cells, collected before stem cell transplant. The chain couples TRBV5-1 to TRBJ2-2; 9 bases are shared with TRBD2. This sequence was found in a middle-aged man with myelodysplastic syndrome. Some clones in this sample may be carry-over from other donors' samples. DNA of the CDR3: TGCGCCAGCAGTGAAGCGGGGGGGAACACCGGGGAGCTGTTTTTT. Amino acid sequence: CASSEAGGNTGELFF.